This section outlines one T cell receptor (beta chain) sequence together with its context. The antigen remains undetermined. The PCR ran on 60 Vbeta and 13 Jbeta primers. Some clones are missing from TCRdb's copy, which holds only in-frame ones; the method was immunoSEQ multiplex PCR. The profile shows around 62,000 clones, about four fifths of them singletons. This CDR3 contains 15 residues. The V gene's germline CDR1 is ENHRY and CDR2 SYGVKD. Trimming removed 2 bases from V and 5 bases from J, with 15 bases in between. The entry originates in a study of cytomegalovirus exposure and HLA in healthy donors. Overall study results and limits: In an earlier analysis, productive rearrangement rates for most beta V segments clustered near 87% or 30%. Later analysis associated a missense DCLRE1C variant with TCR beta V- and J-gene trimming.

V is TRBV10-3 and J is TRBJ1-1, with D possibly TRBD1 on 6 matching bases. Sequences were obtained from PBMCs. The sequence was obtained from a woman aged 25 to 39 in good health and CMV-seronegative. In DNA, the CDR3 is TGTGCCATCAGTGAGGTGGGGGGCGGGGGGACTGAAGCTTTCTTT. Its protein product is CAISEVGGGGTEAFF.